The clone carrying this T cell receptor beta chain has a count of ten or more. Its specificity is unknown. The data derive from a study of T-cell reconstitution after alpha-beta-depleted transplantation in children. Findings and caveats of the study: At the one-year point after transplant, T-cell counts and TCRbeta diversity were found to come mostly from T cells that had been newly produced. There were reportedly several hundred expanded graft clones from which alpha-beta T cells came about two months after transplant.

Unique molecular identifiers were used in preparing the TCRbeta library. A single record per CDR3 protein comes from TCRdb applying MiXCR to the PCR reads. The sample holds about 300,000 distinct CDR3 sequences, 7.5% to 9% seen once. Unmatched junction bases numbered 6, after V lost 3 bases and J lost 4 bases. From germline, CDR1 is DFQATT and CDR2 SNEGSKA (reference sequence). The CDR3 is made up of 15 amino acids. The source material was peripheral blood, sampled 360 days after TCRalphabeta/CD19-depleted stem cell transplant. This receptor was taken from a female patient aged 2-15 years who had a stem cell transplant for Fanconi anemia, so the T cells may come from the graft donor. V is TRBV20-1 and J is TRBJ2-5, with 12 bases that match TRBD2. The CDR3 sequence is CSASGLAGGAETQYF. CDR3 DNA: TGCAGTGCTAGCGGGCTAGCGGGGGGGGCAGAGACCCAGTACTTC.